The rows below give T cell receptor beta chains drawn from one sample of a study of cytomegalovirus exposure and HLA in healthy donors. Method: immunoSEQ multiplex PCR; TCRdb's copy keeps in-frame clones and lacks some. This sample carries roughly 100,000 clones, under 80% of them seen once, and the ten largest clones take roughly 3.6%. The sequenced sample consisted of PBMCs. The source is a man aged 60 to 69 in good health and CMV-seronegative. CDR3s include the opening cysteine and the closing phenylalanine or tryptophan. Fields, in order: clone size, V gene, J gene, D gene, CDR3 DNA, CDR3 protein. D genes are given only for firm matches. Rows may omit the clone size; those that give it use once, few, many or a size class.

>.|TRBV30|TRBJ2-3|.
TGTGCCTGGGCGCTTGAGGGACTCGTCCGGGGTGATACGCAGTATTTT
CAWALEGLVRGDTQYF
>few|TRBV6-5|TRBJ1-6|TRBD1
TGTGCCAGCTCGGGACAGCGCTTTATGTCCCTCCACTTT
CASSGQRFMSLHF
>.|TRBV5-1|TRBJ1-1|TRBD1
TGCGCCAGCAGCTTCGGACAGGGACTGACTATGAACACTGAAGCTTTCTTT
CASSFGQGLTMNTEAFF
>.|TRBV9|TRBJ2-7|TRBD1
TGTGCCAGCAGCGTAGAAGGGACAGGGGATCTGGAGCAGTACTTC
CASSVEGTGDLEQYF
>.|TRBV30|TRBJ1-1|.
TGTGCCTGGAGGATTGGCTTGACAGGAAACACTGAAGCTTTCTTT
CAWRIGLTGNTEAFF
>.|TRBV11-2|TRBJ1-2|TRBD1
TGTGCCAGCAGCTTAGGGCCCAGGGGGAGTGGCTACACCTTC
CASSLGPRGSGYTF
>.|TRBV5-4|TRBJ2-5|.
TGTGCCAGCAGCTCCCGGGGGAGCGGGCCGCAAGAGACCCAGTACTTC
CASSSRGSGPQETQYF
>.|TRBV7-9|TRBJ1-2|TRBD1
TGTGCCAGCAGCGCACAGGGGGCGGGTGGCTATGGCTACACCTTC
CASSAQGAGGYGYTF
>.|TRBV6-4|TRBJ2-3|TRBD2
TGTGCCAGCAGTGACGGCGGGGGGGCCTCAGATACGCAGTATTTT
CASSDGGGASDTQYF
>.|TRBV7-8|TRBJ2-7|TRBD1
TGTGCCAGCAGCACCCGGACAGGGGGGAGCGAGCAGTACTTC
CASSTRTGGSEQYF
>.|TRBV6-5|TRBJ1-4|.
TGTGCCAGCAGTTACTCGCCTGGTCGGGGTGAAAAACTGTTTTTT
CASSYSPGRGEKLFF
>.|TRBV29-1|TRBJ2-2|TRBD1
TGCAGCGTGGACAGGGGGCAATCCGGGGAGCTGTTTTTT
CSVDRGQSGELFF
>.|TRBV4-2|TRBJ1-3|TRBD1
TGTGCCAGCAGCCAAGATTGGACAGGCAGCTCTGGAAACACCATATATTTT
CASSQDWTGSSGNTIYF
>.|TRBV15|TRBJ2-2|.
TGTGCCACCAGCAGAGATCTTCGGGGTTCTCTCGGGGAGCTGTTTTTT
CATSRDLRGSLGELFF
>.|TRBV4-1|TRBJ1-5|.
TGCGCCAGCAGCCTTCAGGAGGCTAGCAATCAGCCCCAGCATTTT
CASSLQEASNQPQHF
>.|TRBV4-2|TRBJ1-1|TRBD1
TGTGCCAGCAGCCAACGGGACAGCAAGAACACTGAAGCTTTCTTT
CASSQRDSKNTEAFF
>.|TRBV6-1|TRBJ2-5|.
TGTGCCAGCAGTGAAGCGCATGGAGGACGGTTGTACCAAGAGACCCAGTACTTC
CASSEAHGGRLYQETQYF
>.|TRBV25-1|TRBJ2-1|TRBD1
TGTGCCAGGGGTGGCAGGGGGCGAGACAATGAGCAGTTCTTC
CARGGRGRDNEQFF
>.|TRBV9|TRBJ2-7|.
TGTGCCAGCAGCGTAGCTCCAGAACAGTACTACGAGCAGTACTTC
CASSVAPEQYYEQYF
>.|TRBV4-3|TRBJ1-4|.
TGCGCCAGCAGCCAAGCAGTGCGGGAATCCTCGAATAATGAAAAACTGTTTTTT
CASSQAVRESSNNEKLFF
>.|TRBV18|TRBJ1-2|TRBD1
TGTGCCAGCTCACCGGTCGCGGGACAGGAGAACTATGGCTACACCTTC
CASSPVAGQENYGYTF
>few|TRBV4-1|TRBJ2-5|TRBD2
TGCGCCAGCAGCCGCGGACTAGCGGGGGGTTATGGTCTGACCCAGTACTTC
CASSRGLAGGYGLTQYF
>.|TRBV5-8|TRBJ2-1|TRBD2
TGTGCCAGCAGCTCCTCTACGACTAGCGGGGGAGGCAATGAGCAGTTCTTC
CASSSSTTSGGGNEQFF
>few|TRBV7-2|TRBJ1-1|.
TGTGCCAGCCGTCCTACGGTGTTGAACACTGAAGCTTTCTTT
CASRPTVLNTEAFF
>.|TRBV19|TRBJ1-2|.
TGTGCCAGTAGTAATTCGATGCAGGGCTGGAGTGGCTACACCTTC
CASSNSMQGWSGYTF
>.|TRBV11-2|TRBJ1-3|.
TGTGCCAGCAGAATACCCGGTAGGGGGTCTGGAAACACCATATATTTT
CASRIPGRGSGNTIYF
>.|TRBV11-2|TRBJ2-7|.
TGTGCCAGCAGCCCCGGGGTGGCGGGATACGAGCAGTACTTC
CASSPGVAGYEQYF
>.|TRBV28|TRBJ2-2|TRBD1
TGTGCCAGCAGTTCAATCCTCCGGACAGGGCGTGCCACCGGGGAGCTGTTTTTT
CASSSILRTGRATGELFF
>.|TRBV5-5|TRBJ1-2|.
TGTGCCAGCAGCGCGGGACTGAACTATGGCTACACCTTC
CASSAGLNYGYTF
>.|TRBV7-2|TRBJ1-1|.
TGTGCCAGCAGCTCCGACAGAACTCTCACTGAAGCTTTCTTT
CASSSDRTLTEAFF
>.|TRBV5-1|TRBJ2-5|TRBD2
TGCGCCAGCAGCAGGTTAGCGGGTGCAAGGGAGACCCAGTACTTC
CASSRLAGARETQYF
>.|TRBV5-1|TRBJ1-4|.
TGCGCCAGCAGCTTGACAGGGCTAATTGAAAAACTGTTTTTT
CASSLTGLIEKLFF
>.|TRBV5-1|TRBJ2-5|.
TGCGCCAGCAGCTTTGGGACGCCGGGGGTAGAGACCCAGTACTTC
CASSFGTPGVETQYF
>.|TRBV6-6|TRBJ1-2|.
TGTGCCAGCAGTTACGGGGGGGGTGGGGGCTACACCTTC
CASSYGGGGGYTF
>.|TRBV2|TRBJ2-1|.
TGTGCCAGCACTTCCGGGCAGGGCCGCTACAATGAGCAGTTCTTC
CASTSGQGRYNEQFF
>.|TRBV7-7|TRBJ2-5|.
TGTGCCAGCAGCAGCACAGGGTTACAAGAGACCCAGTACTTC
CASSSTGLQETQYF
>.|TRBV11-2|TRBJ2-1|.
TGTGCCAGCAGCTTAGAGTCTAGGAACAATGAGCAGTTCTTC
CASSLESRNNEQFF
>once|TRBV6-5|TRBJ2-5|.
TGTGCCAGCAGATCAGGGGGGTCAGAGACCCAGTACTTC
CASRSGGSETQYF
>few|TRBV6-5|TRBJ2-5|.
TGTGCCAGCAGTTACCTTATTTTGGGGGGCCAAGAGACCCAGTACTTC
CASSYLILGGQETQYF
>.|TRBV5-1|TRBJ2-2|.
TGCGCCAGCAGCTTGACAGTTAGCGCCGGGGAGCTGTTTTTT
CASSLTVSAGELFF
>.|TRBV7-9|TRBJ1-1|.
TGTGCCAGCAGCTTCCGCGCTGAAGCTTTCTTT
CASSFRAEAFF
>.|TRBV7-9|TRBJ1-2|TRBD1
TGTGCCAGCAGCTCGGACAGGGCTGGCTATGGCTACACCTTC
CASSSDRAGYGYTF
>.|TRBV5-6|TRBJ2-7|.
TGTGCCAGCAACCAGACTAAGCGGGAGCAGTACTTC
CASNQTKREQYF
>few|TRBV4-2|TRBJ2-2|.
TGTGCCAGCAGCCAAGATCAATCCAGCACCGGGGAGCTGTTTTTT
CASSQDQSSTGELFF
>large|TRBV19|TRBJ2-7|.
TGTGCCAGTAGCCGAGACACCTCCTACGAGCAGTACTTC
CASSRDTSYEQYF
>once|TRBV5-1|TRBJ2-2|.
TGCGCCAGCAGCTTGGCCGACACCGGGGAGCTGTTTTTT
CASSLADTGELFF
>.|TRBV27|TRBJ1-5|.
TGTGCCAGCAGTACCCTTGACAGGTTCAATCAGCCCCAGCATTTT
CASSTLDRFNQPQHF
>.|TRBV6-6|TRBJ1-4|.
TGTGCCAGCAGACTCCGTCGGGATGAAAAACTGTTTTTT
CASRLRRDEKLFF
>.|TRBV5-1|TRBJ1-2|TRBD1
TGCGCCAGCAGCAGTGGACAGGGGGATGGCTACACCTTC
CASSSGQGDGYTF
>.|TRBV2|TRBJ1-5|TRBD1
TGTGCCAGCAGTCCTACCGACAGGGGAGGTGGGGCAAATCAGCCCCAGCATTTT
CASSPTDRGGGANQPQHF
>.|TRBV7-2|TRBJ1-5|.
TGTGCCAGCAGCCTCTCCGGGTATAATCAGCCCCAGCATTTT
CASSLSGYNQPQHF
>.|TRBV9|TRBJ2-1|.
TGTGCCAGCAGCGTAGGAGCCCTTCAGGGCAATGAGCAGTTCTTC
CASSVGALQGNEQFF
>.|TRBV29-1|TRBJ2-1|TRBD2
TGCAGCGTTGTTAGCGGGGGGATCAATGAGCAGTTCTTC
CSVVSGGINEQFF
>.|TRBV19|TRBJ1-2|.
TGTGCCAGTAGTATAGCACAGGGTGACGGCTACACCTTC
CASSIAQGDGYTF
>.|TRBV27|TRBJ2-3|TRBD1
TGTGCCAGCAGTTTATCGAGACAGGGGGCGAGTGGGGATACGCAGTATTTT
CASSLSRQGASGDTQYF
>.|TRBV19|TRBJ1-5|.
TGTGCCAGTAGACAGGGCGGCAATCAGCCCCAGCATTTT
CASRQGGNQPQHF
>.|TRBV7-6|TRBJ2-2|TRBD1
TGTGCCAGCAGCTTAGGACAGGGGAACACCGGGGAGCTGTTTTTT
CASSLGQGNTGELFF
>.|TRBV9|TRBJ2-3|TRBD2
TGTGCCAGCAGCTTCCATAGCGGGGGCACAGATACGCAGTATTTT
CASSFHSGGTDTQYF
>once|TRBV19|TRBJ2-3|TRBD1
TGTGCCAGTAGATCTGACAGGGTCACAGATACGCAGTATTTT
CASRSDRVTDTQYF